The 27 T cell receptor beta chains reported below all come from one sample, sequenced in a study of blood T cell repertoires in COVID-19. The data were produced by immunoSEQ multiplex PCR, yet TCRdb's version contains in-frame clones alone and is incomplete. The table includes under 150,000 clones, approximately 84% detected once. The sequenced material came from peripheral blood. The receptors were gathered from a woman aged 40 to 55 with acute or convalescent COVID-19.

There are a few counts of this clone. This rearrangement joins TRBV7-9 to TRBJ2-1, with TRBD2 as a possible D gene (7 bases). The V gene lost 4 bases and the J gene lost 4 bases, with 20 bases spanning the gap. The CDR3 is 17 residues long. Germline loops: CDR1 SEHNR, CDR2 FQNEAQ (reference sequence). CDR3 nucleotide sequence: TGTGCCAGCAGCTCAACCACGTGGGGGAGGGGGTACAATGAGCAGTTCTTC. Residues: CASSSTTWGRGYNEQFF.

V usage is TRBV7-2 and J usage is TRBJ2-3; D is undetermined. The CDR3 extends over 15 amino acids. Germline-derived CDR1 and CDR2 are SGHTA and FQGNSA. V lost 2 bases, J lost 4 bases, and 13 bases lay in between. The CDR3: CASSLYRRRSDTQYF. The CDR3, as DNA: TGTGCCAGCAGCTTATATAGGCGGAGATCAGATACGCAGTATTTT.

V is TRBV19 and J is TRBJ2-1; the D gene is possibly TRBD2 (5 bases). V was pared by 8 bases and J by 0 bases, with 14 bases between. This CDR3 spans 15 amino acids. Germline V gene data show CDR1 as LNHDA and CDR2 as SQIVND (reference sequence). CDR3 residues: CASGKTGSSYNEQFF. The DNA for the CDR3 is TGTGCCAGTGGTAAGACGGGGAGCTCCTACAATGAGCAGTTCTTC.

This chain uses TRBV5-1 with TRBJ1-5, with D tentatively TRBD1 (5 bases). With 2 bases removed from V and 5 bases from J, the gap between germline ends came to 20 bases. Germline lookup yields CDR1 SGHRS and CDR2 YFSETQ. The CDR3 is 17 residues long. The CDR3 region is CASSFYGTTEPYQPQHF. The DNA of the CDR3 is TGCGCCAGCAGCTTTTACGGTACGACAGAACCATATCAGCCCCAGCATTTT.

V and J are TRBV6-1 and TRBJ2-3, with 12 bases identical to TRBD2. The V and J ends lost 2 bases and 4 bases, in that order; junction bases with no gene match: 1. The germline gives CDR1 MNHNS, CDR2 SASEGT. CDR3 size: 15 residues. In DNA form, the CDR3 reads TGTGCCAGCAGTGAATCTAGCGGGGGGGCAGATACGCAGTATTTT. Translation gives CASSESSGGADTQYF.

The chain has TRBV2 and TRBJ1-1; D remains ambiguous. The ends were cut back, 7 bases at V and 1 base at J, with 7 bases in the middle. CDR1 is SNHLY and CDR2 is FYNNEI in the germline V gene. This CDR3 comprises 12 residues. The DNA for the CDR3 is TGTGCCAGCAAGACGGGGAACACTGAAGCTTTCTTT. Amino acid sequence: CASKTGNTEAFF.

The rearrangement links TRBV5-1 to TRBJ2-5; TRBD2 agrees at 8 bases. The CDR3 loop spans 15 amino acids. CDR1 and CDR2 from the germline V gene are SGHRS and YFSETQ. The V and J ends lost 4 bases and 5 bases, in that order; junction bases with no gene match: 10. The DNA for the CDR3 is TGCGCCAGCAGCCCCTGGGCGGGGGGTCCGGAGACCCAGTACTTC. Its translation: CASSPWAGGPETQYF.

The genes are TRBV6-4 and TRBJ1-5; 9 nucleotides line up with TRBD1. The length of the CDR3 is 16 residues. V was clipped by 6 bases and J by 0 bases; unmatched bases: 6. CDR1 MRHNA and CDR2 SNTAGT come from the germline V gene. CDR3 residues: CASRQGAGYSNQPQHF. The CDR3 DNA reads TGTGCCAGCAGACAGGGGGCCGGGTATAGCAATCAGCCCCAGCATTTT.

V usage is TRBV14 and J usage is TRBJ2-3; 9 bases are shared with TRBD2. Trimming at V came to 1 base and at J to 4 bases, leaving 9 bases not matched to a gene. The CDR3 totals 17 residues. Germline V lookup: CDR1 SGHDN, CDR2 FVKESK. The CDR3 coding sequence is TGTGCCAGCAGCCAAGTACTAGCGGGTACTTTGGCAGATACGCAGTATTTT. Amino acids: CASSQVLAGTLADTQYF.

The chain has TRBV7-2 and TRBJ2-2; 9 bases map to TRBD1. V shed 2 bases, J shed 7 bases, and the junction held 5 bases outside the gene matches. This CDR3 contains 15 residues. Germline assignment: CDR1 SGHTA and CDR2 FQGNSA. This CDR3 reads CASSLMTGGDGELFF. CDR3 bases: TGTGCCAGCAGCTTAATGACAGGGGGTGACGGGGAGCTGTTTTTT.

The V call is TRBV5-4, the J call TRBJ2-7, with D possibly TRBD1 on 6 matching bases. V dropped 7 bases and J dropped 3 bases, with 17 bases sitting between them. The CDR3 totals 14 residues. CDR1 and CDR2 from the germline V gene are SGHNT and YYREEE (reference sequence). The CDR3 region has the DNA TGTGCCAGCGGATTTGGGGGCGACGGCTACGAGCAGTACTTC. Protein product: CASGFGGDGYEQYF.

About this clone: A much larger clonotype is one base distant, so this may be a read error. CDR3 region: CASSLQGDQPQHF. Here the CDR3 DNA reads TGTGCCAGCAGCTTACAGGGGGATCAGCCCCAGCATTTT. The rearrangement links TRBV7-9 to TRBJ1-5; 7 nucleotides line up with TRBD1. Trimming took 2 bases from V and 5 from J; bases not matched to a gene: 0. Germline CDR1 reads SEHNR; CDR2 reads FQNEAQ (reference sequence). The CDR3 runs 13 residues.

The CDR3 reads CSASTRGDLHNEQFF. Here the CDR3 DNA reads TGCAGTGCTAGTACCCGGGGGGATCTCCATAATGAGCAGTTCTTC. The chain uses TRBV20-1 and TRBJ2-1; 7 bases are a match to TRBD2. V dropped 3 bases and J dropped 7; count of bases not matched to a gene: 12. Looked up from germline, CDR1 is DFQATT and CDR2 is SNEGSKA (reference sequence). This CDR3 comprises 15 residues.

This clone was seen a single time. The rearrangement joins TRBV2 to TRBJ1-1; 8 bases fit TRBD1. The CDR3 runs to 13 residues. Germline V gene data show CDR1 as SNHLY and CDR2 as FYNNEI. V gave up 5 bases and J gave up 4 bases; unmatched junction bases: 3. Here the CDR3 DNA reads TGTGCCAGCAGTACGGACAGGGCCACTGAAGCTTTCTTT. Residues: CASSTDRATEAFF. The whole variable domain, remainder taken from reference TRBV2 and TRBJ1-1, is EPEVTQTPSHQVTQMGQEVILRCVPISNHLYFYWYRQILGQKVEFLVSFYNNEISEKSEIFDDQFSVERPDGSNFTLKIRSTKLEDSAMYFCASSTDRATEAFFGQGTRLTVV.

Turning to this clone: At one boundary the junction diverges from the germline segment, which might be a read error. V usage is TRBV5-6 and J usage is TRBJ1-1; D perhaps matches TRBD1 (5 bases). The CDR3 loop spans 18 amino acids. Germline values: CDR1 SGHDT, CDR2 YYEEEE. The CDR3 region is CASSHIYGGRTLKTEAFF. CDR3 coding DNA: TGTGCCAGCAGCCACATTTATGGGGGGAGAACACTGAAAACTGAAGCTTTCTTT.

CDR3 DNA sequence: TGTGCCAGCTCACCAGGACAGGTGGGCTACGAGCAGTACTTC. Amino acid sequence: CASSPGQVGYEQYF. V and J are TRBV18 and TRBJ2-7; 7 nucleotides line up with TRBD1. The length of the CDR3 is 14 residues. Germline V gene data show CDR1 as KGHSH and CDR2 as LQKENI. Losses at the gene ends were 2 bases for V and 3 bases for J; bases not matched to a gene: 4.

The CDR3 protein is CASSLSGGTEAFF. The DNA of the CDR3 is TGTGCCAGCAGTTTGAGCGGGGGGACTGAAGCTTTCTTT. The V gene is TRBV27, the J gene TRBJ1-1; D may be TRBD1 (5 bases). The CDR3 sequence is 13 residues long. Germline V gene sequence: CDR1 MNHEY, CDR2 SMNVEV (reference sequence). The V end was cut by 3 bases, the J end by 5 bases, with 10 bases between.

The chain carries TRBV7-2 and TRBJ2-6; 7 nucleotides line up with TRBD1. There are 14 residues in the CDR3. Trimming removed 7 bases from V and 4 bases from J; junction bases left unmatched: 4. CDR1 and CDR2 (germline): SGHTA, FQGNSA. CDR3 sequence reads: CASTTGDGANVLTF. For the CDR3, the DNA is TGTGCCAGCACAACAGGGGACGGGGCCAACGTCCTGACTTTC.

This chain connects TRBV6-2 or TRBV6-3 to TRBJ2-7, with TRBD1 as a possible D gene (6 bases). The CDR3 runs 15 residues. V was shortened by 0 bases and J by 1 base, with 10 bases between the two germline ends. Germline V gene lookup returns CDR1 MNHEY and CDR2 SVGEGT. The CDR3 is CASSYSTGKSYEQYF. DNA for the CDR3: TGTGCCAGCAGTTACTCTACAGGGAAGTCCTACGAGCAGTACTTC.

The CDR3 coding sequence is TGCGCCAGCAGCCCCCTTTCGGGACAGGGGGCAGATACGCAGTATTTT. As protein: CASSPLSGQGADTQYF. V usage is TRBV5-1 and J usage is TRBJ2-3, with 11 nucleotides matching TRBD1. J lost 4 bases, V lost 4 bases, and 8 bases had no gene match. Germline V CDR1 and CDR2: SGHRS, YFSETQ. The CDR3 is made up of 16 amino acids.

The chain uses TRBV23-1 and TRBJ1-6; 7 bases fit TRBD1. TRBV23-1 is an ORF for which the function is uncertain. CDR3 length: 17 amino acids. The V segment lost 0 bases and the J segment 5 bases; nucleotides outside the gene matches: 7. The CDR3, as DNA: TGCGCCAGCAGTCAATCATACCCGGGACAGCATAATTCACCCCTCCACTTT. It translates to CASSQSYPGQHNSPLHF.

The chain links TRBV25-1 to TRBJ1-2; the D is unclear. Germline V gene sequence: CDR1 MGHDK, CDR2 SYGVNS. V lost 4 bases, J lost 7 bases, and 19 bases lay in between. This CDR3 spans 15 amino acids. The CDR3 coding sequence is TGTGCCAGCAGTGCCCAAGCCGGGATAGGTCGTGGCTACACCTTC. This encodes CASSAQAGIGRGYTF.

The gene calls are TRBV6-4 and TRBJ2-7; TRBD1 aligns across 8 bases. CDR3 length equals 15 residues. The V segment lost 2 bases and the J segment 6 bases; nucleotides outside the gene matches: 9. Germline V gene data show CDR1 as MRHNA and CDR2 as SNTAGT. The CDR3 nucleotides read TGTGCCAGCAGTGACCTGGGTCAGGGGGCGCGCGAGCAGTACTTC. Translation: CASSDLGQGAREQYF.

Remarks on this clone: Relative to the germline gene, one junction end is altered; a read error may explain this. The same CDR3 also results from other DNA sequences found in this sample. The V and J genes are TRBV19 and TRBJ2-3, with D possibly being TRBD1 (6 bases). Germline assignment: CDR1 LNHDA and CDR2 SQIVND (reference sequence). This CDR3 contains 16 residues. The CDR3 nucleotides are TGCGCCAGTAGTATAGCGCCAGGGGAAAGCACAGATACGCAGTATTTT. It yields the protein CASSIAPGESTDTQYF. Full variable domain (outside the CDR3, taken from reference TRBV19 and TRBJ2-3): DGGITQSPKYLFRKEGQNVTLSCEQNLNHDAMYWYRQDPGQGLRLIYYSQIVNDFQKGDIAEGYSVSREKKESFPLTVTSAQKNPTAFYLCASSIAPGESTDTQYFGPGTRLTVL.

The chain couples TRBV19 to TRBJ1-2, with 10 bases fitting TRBD1. The CDR3 is 16 residues long. The germline V gene encodes CDR1 LNHDA and CDR2 SQIVND (reference sequence). J lost 4 bases, V lost 1 base, and 6 bases had no gene match. CDR3 residues: CASSIGQGAIFYGYTF. CDR3 DNA: TGTGCCAGTAGTATAGGACAGGGGGCGATCTTCTATGGCTACACCTTC.

The chain links TRBV19 to TRBJ2-1; D unresolved. Trimming took off 6 bases at V and 1 base at J, with 4 bases between the two ends. Germline V gene sequence: CDR1 LNHDA, CDR2 SQIVND (reference sequence). CDR3 size: 12 residues. The CDR3 spells CASSPSYNEQFF. CDR3 sequence (DNA): TGTGCCAGTAGCCCATCCTACAATGAGCAGTTCTTC.

The rearrangement joins TRBV27 to TRBJ1-2, with D unresolved. Germline CDR1 and CDR2: MNHEY and SMNVEV (reference sequence). The V and J ends lost 1 base and 8 bases respectively, with 26 bases between them. The CDR3 is made up of 18 amino acids. The CDR3 reads CASSLLDMVRRIRLGYTF. DNA of the CDR3: TGTGCCAGCAGTTTATTAGACATGGTCCGACGGATCCGGCTCGGCTACACCTTC.